The 21 T cell receptor beta chains below all came from one sample that was sequenced in a study of blood T cells in healthy people across ages. PCR was performed a second time for 7 to 11 cycles using a sample-barcoded 5' primer and a J-beta primer mix. One entry per CDR3 protein results from TCRdb running MiXCR on the 5' RACE reads. The table records about 1.8 million distinct CDR3 sequences, less than 50% of them present only once. The sequencing sample was made of blood. The receptors originated from a woman in her thirties or forties in good health.

The rearrangement links TRBV7-9 to TRBJ2-3; D is unresolved. CDR1 and CDR2 from the germline V gene are SEHNR and FQNEAQ (reference sequence). Trimming pared 5 bases from V and 1 base from J, leaving 16 bases between. The CDR3 is 16 residues long. The CDR3 DNA is TGTGCCAGCAGCCCCGGCCAACTTGCCCGCACAGATACGCAGTATTTT. Translated: CASSPGQLARTDTQYF.

The CDR3: CASSQAPQGHGTEAFF. As DNA, the CDR3 is TGTGCCAGCAGCCAAGCCCCACAGGGGCATGGAACTGAAGCTTTCTTT. The chain carries TRBV14 and TRBJ1-1; TRBD1 aligns across 7 bases. The CDR3 totals 16 residues. CDR1 is SGHDN and CDR2 is FVKESK in the germline V gene. V dropped 1 base and J dropped 5; count of bases not matched to a gene: 10.

The V gene is TRBV6-1, the J gene TRBJ1-4, with D unresolved. V was pared by 0 bases and J by 2 bases, with 10 bases between. CDR1 and CDR2 from the germline V gene are MNHNS and SASEGT. This CDR3 comprises 16 residues. Here the CDR3 reads CASSEARVRTNEKLFF. The CDR3, as DNA: TGTGCCAGCAGTGAAGCGAGGGTTCGGACTAATGAAAAACTGTTTTTT.

The chain combines TRBV11-1 with TRBJ2-7, with 8 bases that match TRBD1. The germline gives CDR1 SGHAT, CDR2 FQDESV (reference sequence). This CDR3 has 15 residues. Unmatched junction bases numbered 8, after V lost 5 bases and J lost 2 bases. CDR3 sequence (DNA): TGTGCCAGCAGCCAAATGACAGGGGTTGCCTACGAGCAGTACTTC. Encoded protein: CASSQMTGVAYEQYF.

The V call is TRBV10-2, the J call TRBJ2-1, with 9 bases fitting TRBD2. The V segment lost 0 bases and the J segment 9 bases; nucleotides outside the gene matches: 9. Germline CDR1 is WSHSY and CDR2 is SAAADI. The CDR3 has 16 residues. The CDR3 spells CASSESSSGVRGEQFF. The CDR3 DNA sequence: TGCGCCAGCAGTGAGTCGTCTAGCGGGGTGCGCGGTGAGCAGTTCTTC.

This rearrangement joins TRBV6-5 to TRBJ2-5, with 8 bases lining up with TRBD1. The CDR3 sequence is 15 residues long. The junction had 7 bases not matched to a gene; V was cut back by 2 bases and J by 5 bases. Germline V gives CDR1 MNHEY, CDR2 SVGAGI. DNA of the CDR3: TGTGCCAGCAGTTACAACACAGGGGGTTGGGAGACCCAGTACTTC. This encodes CASSYNTGGWETQYF.

V usage is TRBV18 and J usage is TRBJ2-1; 8 positions agree with TRBD2. CDR1 is KGHSH, CDR2 LQKENI, per germline. This CDR3 comprises 15 residues. V trimming: 2 bases; J trimming: 6 bases; junction bases outside the gene matches: 6. CDR3 bases: TGTGCCAGCTCACCAGGGATTAGCGGGACCAATGAGCAGTTCTTC. Its protein is CASSPGISGTNEQFF.

The chain joins TRBV5-1 to TRBJ2-7; D might be TRBD1 or TRBD2, each matching 5 bases. The V gene lost 4 bases and the J gene lost 3 bases, with 14 bases spanning the gap. The CDR3 sequence is 14 residues long. Germline loops: CDR1 SGHRS, CDR2 YFSETQ. This chain's CDR3 is CASSIGTANYEQYF. As DNA, the CDR3 is TGCGCCAGCAGCATAGGGACCGCGAACTACGAGCAGTACTTC.

V is TRBV3-1 and J is TRBJ2-5; no clear D gene. The CDR3 covers 13 residues. Trimming shortened V by 4 bases and J by 5 bases, and 11 bases separated the two germline ends. In germline, CDR1 is LGHDT, CDR2 YNNKEL (reference sequence). The CDR3 nucleotides are TGTGCCAGCAGCCCCTATGGTAGGGAGACCCAGTACTTC. This codes for CASSPYGRETQYF.

This clonotype came up a few times. The chain carries TRBV7-2 and TRBJ2-3; D is undetermined. The CDR3 sequence is 15 residues long. The V gene lost 2 bases and the J gene lost 3 bases, with 12 bases spanning the gap. Looked up from germline, CDR1 is SGHTA and CDR2 is FQGNSA. This CDR3 reads CASSLRLGRTDTQYF. The CDR3 region has the DNA TGTGCCAGCAGCTTAAGGTTAGGGCGAACAGATACGCAGTATTTT.

The count of this clonotype is one. This chain uses TRBV5-6 with TRBJ1-5, with D tentatively TRBD1 (6 bases). Germline lookup yields CDR1 SGHDT and CDR2 YYEEEE. The CDR3 spans 16 residues. V lost 3 bases and J 0 bases, leaving 13 bases between the germline ends. DNA for the CDR3: TGTGCCAGCAGCTCGGAGGGGGTCGATAGCAATCAGCCCCAGCATTTT. This encodes CASSSEGVDSNQPQHF.

The rearrangement uses TRBV7-8 and TRBJ2-7; 8 bases line up with TRBD1. The J call is in doubt because the DNA end fits TRBJ2-5 better. Looked up from germline, CDR1 is SGHVS and CDR2 is FQNEAQ. This CDR3 contains 16 residues. The CDR3 bases are TGTGCCAGCAGCTTAGGGGGACAGGCTCGAGAAGGGACCCAGTACTTC. Protein: CASSLGGQAREGTQYF.

The CDR3 region is CASSPNTGYSSRGYTF. The CDR3 DNA reads TGTGCCAGCTCACCAAATACAGGTTATTCCTCTCGTGGCTACACCTTC. V and J are TRBV18 and TRBJ1-2; TRBD1 is a possible D gene (5 bases). Germline CDR1 and CDR2: KGHSH and LQKENI. Trimming took off 2 bases at V and 7 bases at J, with 20 bases between the two ends. CDR3 length: 16 amino acids.

This chain uses TRBV11-2 with TRBJ2-4; the D gene is possibly TRBD2 (6 bases). Trimming shortened V by 5 bases and J by 7 bases, and 21 bases separated the two germline ends. Germline V lookup: CDR1 SGHAT, CDR2 FQNNGV. The CDR3 runs to 16 residues. In DNA form, the CDR3 reads TGTGCCAGCAGCCCCGAGCGGTGGCTGGGGGGTAACATTCAGTACTTC. It yields the protein CASSPERWLGGNIQYF.

J is TRBJ2-6 and V is TRBV5-4, with D unresolved. The CDR3 consists of 16 residues. Germline assignment: CDR1 SGHNT and CDR2 YYREEE (reference sequence). Trimming took off 4 bases at V and 1 base at J, with 12 bases between the two ends. The CDR3 protein is CASSTNSVSGANVLTF. In DNA form, the CDR3 reads TGTGCCAGCAGCACAAACAGTGTTTCTGGGGCCAACGTCCTGACTTTC.

This clonotype was found a few times. This chain connects TRBV4-3 to TRBJ1-1, with D hard to call. This CDR3 has 15 residues. V was pared by 0 bases and J by 7 bases, with 15 bases between. CDR1 and CDR2 from the germline V gene are LGHNA and YSLEER. Here the CDR3 reads CASSQEAYRADEAFF. CDR3 DNA: TGCGCCAGCAGCCAAGAAGCGTATAGGGCAGATGAAGCTTTCTTT.

This clonotype was seen more than once but under ten times. V is TRBV15 and J is TRBJ1-2, with D tentatively TRBD1 (5 bases). This CDR3 is built from 13 residues. The germline V gene has CDR1 LNHNV and CDR2 YYDKDF (reference sequence). V was cut by 5 bases and J by 7 bases, with 14 bases left in between. This CDR3 is CATSPGPRVGYTF. DNA for the CDR3: TGTGCCACCAGCCCGGGGCCGCGGGTTGGCTACACCTTC.

The chain links TRBV21-1 to TRBJ2-1. TRBV21-1 is shown as a pseudogene. The CDR3 has 14 amino acids. CDR3 region: CASSKGAEPQEQFF. The CDR3 region has the DNA TGTGCCAGCAGCAAAGGTGCCGAACCACAGGAGCAGTTCTTC.

The chain uses TRBV5-4 and TRBJ2-3; D gene unclear. V lost 0 bases, J lost 3 bases, and 8 bases lay in between. CDR3 length equals 14 residues. CDR1 is SGHNT, CDR2 YYREEE, per germline (reference sequence). The CDR3: CASSLGKITDTQYF. CDR3 coding DNA: TGTGCCAGCAGCTTGGGGAAGATAACAGATACGCAGTATTTT.

V and J are TRBV10-2 and TRBJ1-4; no definite D call. CDR3 length equals 16 residues. The germline V and J ends were trimmed by 9 bases and 8 bases, with 25 bases remaining between them. Germline CDR1 reads WSHSY; CDR2 reads SAAADI. The CDR3 sequence: CARDLCRRLSWEKLFF. CDR3 nucleotide sequence: TGCGCCAGAGATCTATGCAGACGCCTCTCTTGGGAAAAACTGTTTTTT.

This clonotype was counted at least ten times. A read error may account for a junction end that differs from germline. The rearrangement uses TRBV18 and TRBJ2-7, with TRBD1 matching 8 bases. Germline lookup yields CDR1 KGHSH and CDR2 LQKENI. The CDR3 spans 14 residues. CDR3 region: CASSPRTGSYEQYF. In nucleotides, the CDR3 is TGCGCCAGCAGCCCCCGGACAGGGAGTTACGAGCAGTACTTC.